The text below deals with one T cell receptor (beta chain). No antigen is known for it. Per germline, CDR1 SGHNT and CDR2 YYREEE (reference sequence). The CDR3 runs to 17 residues. V was pared by 0 bases and J by 1 base, with 6 bases of the junction left unmatched. Data came from immunoSEQ multiplex PCR; TCRdb stores just in-frame clones and leaves some out. The sample holds approximately 22,000 clones; less than 95% are singletons and the top ten take more than 0.7%. These data are taken from a study of T cell repertoires and Cas9 in healthy adults. Turning to the study itself: SpCas9-reactive CD4 and CD8 T cells were characterized for potency, cytotoxicity and lineage.

Overall study results and limits: Reportedly, SpCas9-reactive effector T cell proliferation and function were mitigated by SpCas9-reactive Tregs in vitro.

This receptor was taken from a human donor in good health. The chain combines TRBV5-4 with TRBJ2-5, with 10 bases identical to TRBD1. Sequenced input: CD4+ effector T cells (CD127+, CD25-, CD137-, CD154-) from PBMCs; culture status not recorded. The CDR3 DNA reads TGTGCCAGCAGCTTGGTGGGACAGGGGCGATTCCAAGAGACCCAGTACTTC. Amino acid sequence: CASSLVGQGRFQETQYF. The full variable domain, completed using reference TRBV5-4 and TRBJ2-5, is ETGVTQSPTHLIKTRGQQVTLRCSSQSGHNTVSWYQQALGQGPQFIFQYYREEENGRGNFPPRFSGLQFPNYSSELNVNALELDDSALYLCASSLVGQGRFQETQYFGPGTRLLVL.